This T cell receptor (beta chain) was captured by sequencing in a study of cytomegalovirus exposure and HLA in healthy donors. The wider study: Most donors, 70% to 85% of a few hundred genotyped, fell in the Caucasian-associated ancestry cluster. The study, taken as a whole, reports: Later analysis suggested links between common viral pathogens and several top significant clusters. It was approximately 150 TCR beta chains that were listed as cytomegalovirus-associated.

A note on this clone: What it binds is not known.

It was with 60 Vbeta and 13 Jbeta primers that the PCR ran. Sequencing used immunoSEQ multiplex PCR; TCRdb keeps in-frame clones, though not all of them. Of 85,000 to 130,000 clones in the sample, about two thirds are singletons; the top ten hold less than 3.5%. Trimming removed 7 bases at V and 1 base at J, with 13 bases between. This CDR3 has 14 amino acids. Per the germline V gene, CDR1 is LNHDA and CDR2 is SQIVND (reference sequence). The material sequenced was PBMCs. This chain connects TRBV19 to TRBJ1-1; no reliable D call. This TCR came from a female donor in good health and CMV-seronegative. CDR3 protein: CASNPLTGNTEAFF. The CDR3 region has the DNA TGTGCCAGTAACCCATTGACGGGGAACACTGAAGCTTTCTTT.